The sequence of this T cell receptor (beta chain) was determined in a study of blood T cell repertoires in COVID-19. The participants were between roughly 18 and 100 years old and came from about two dozen US areas. The study assigned cohorts using participant-reported clinical history. Recovered Cohort 3 donors showed two negative PCRs, clearance, or symptom resolution. The V gene end was trimmed by 3 bases and the J gene end by 16 bases; junction bases not matched to a gene: 9. The CDR3 has 13 residues. In germline, CDR1 is SNHLY, CDR2 FYNNEI. As processed by the authors: For nucleated cells, counts were estimated from reference gene primer amplification. Data came from immunoSEQ multiplex PCR; TCRdb stores just in-frame clones and leaves some out. From that table come the V and J calls and clone size; the DNA was used to work out D and trimming. The repertoire holds 200,000 to 250,000 clones, with roughly four fifths as singletons.

The chain recombines TRBV2 with TRBJ1-6; TRBD1 matches at 7 bases. Material: PBMCs or T cells enriched from blood (not recorded which). This TCR derives from a man aged 55-75 years who had recovered from COVID-19. CDR3 sequence reads: CASSENDRVTLHF. The DNA for the CDR3 is TGTGCCAGCAGTGAGAATGACAGGGTGACTCTCCACTTT.